This T cell receptor (beta chain) was recorded in a study of CD8+ T cells in alopecia areata (dated by TCRdb to about 2018). About the study as a whole: The treated patients, all with moderate-to-severe alopecia areata, were enrolled in an open-label pilot trial of oral tofacitinib given at 5 to 10 mg twice daily. For the treated patients, the SALT score, which quantifies what percentage of scalp surface area is affected, served as the measure of disease severity. TCRbeta CDR3 regions were amplified by immunoSEQ multiplex PCR with 35 Vbeta forward and 13 Jbeta reverse primers. Biopsies were taken from tofacitinib-treated patients at baseline and again at 4 and 24 weeks into treatment, and several of those patients also had a later scalp biopsy. Scalp tissue and sorted CD4+ and CD8+ peripheral blood T cells from patchy and totalis/universalis alopecia areata patients and from healthy controls were covered by human TCRbeta sequencing. The study used high-throughput TCRbeta sequencing to examine T cell clonal expansion in alopecia areata, in both the C3H/HeJ mouse model and human patients. Scalp clonality was compared across normal scalp (n=4), patchy alopecia areata scalp (n=8), and alopecia totalis/universalis scalp (n=8). Tofacitinib was given for 6 to 18 months, followed by 6 months of follow-up off drug to assess delayed response and recurrence. RNA was obtained with the PAXgene miRNA kit for fixed scalp, the miRNeasy kit for PBMCs, and the RNeasy kit for mouse skin.

CDR1 is given as SGDLS and CDR2 as YYNGEE, both from the germline V gene. Here V drops 5 bases and J drops 7 bases, and the junction holds 11 bases not matched to any gene. The CDR3 covers 15 residues, taking in both the cysteine and the phenylalanine. Only the CDR3 region is kept as DNA, spanning 45 bases read in frame from base 1. This clone was seen a few times. The target of this receptor is not known. No quality values exist for individual bases; no much larger clone is one base distant. This specimen's treatment or condition label, per the study, means: oral pan-JAK inhibitor, 5-10 mg twice daily. Lesional scalp punch biopsies and peripheral blood were collected from alopecia areata patients. PBMCs were isolated by density centrifugation and stained for CD3, CD4 and CD8, after which CD4+ and CD8+ T cells were sorted on a FACSAria. Libraries were made using the immunoSEQ multiplex PCR assay. RNA was extracted from all samples and reverse transcribed into cDNA, which served as template for TCR sequencing. SuperScript III was used to make first-strand cDNA, primed with a 2:1 mix of oligo-dT and random hexamers. A synthetic immune receptor repertoire was used to gauge amplification bias, and whatever bias remained was removed computationally. The study's processing was this. Raw reads were preprocessed for error removal, and CDR3 was defined according to IMGT conventions as running from the conserved cysteine to phenylalanine. To get clonality, Shannon entropy was normalized by log2 of the number of productive unique TCRs and the result was subtracted from 1. Whether scalp clones were CD4 or CD8 was inferred by matching scalp TCRbeta sequences against CD4 and CD8 repertoires sorted from blood. Not all clones reach the TCRdb copy of this immuneACCESS table, which keeps in-frame sequences only. Checked studies attribute under half of the gap to unresolved V genes and leave the rest unexplained. Clone size and V and J calls were adopted from that table, with D and trimming inferred from the DNA. The sample yields 150,000 to 200,000 clones; around 60% were counted once. The biggest ten clones account for approximately 1.3% of the sample.

The paper's findings and limits, for the study overall: Compared with normal scalp, lesional scalp, particularly in alopecia totalis/universalis, had higher clonality and more expanded CD8+ clones, which suggests antigenic drive. Because the treated cohort was small and had just a single nonresponder, larger studies are needed to establish links between baseline CD8+ expansion and response. Unlike mouse skin, where gammadelta T cells dominate, normal human skin contains resident alphabeta T cells that get sequenced too, which complicates analysis of the scalp TCR repertoire. Shared TCR sequences between patients were less evident than in mice, which may be partly attributable to HLA diversity in the patient population. With tofacitinib, both scalp clonality and the number of expanded CD8+ clones among the top 100 scalp clones went down significantly. During tofacitinib treatment, many expanded lesional clones remained in scalp and blood, and this persistence may partly explain relapse after treatment is stopped.

The sequence was obtained from a human donor with alopecia areata. The chain couples TRBV9 to TRBJ2-1; TRBD2 fits 8 bases in the junction. This sample comprised CD4+ T cells sorted from blood, obtained at approximately week 50, from a patient treated with tofacitinib. The nucleotide sequence is given as TGTGCCAGCAGTCGATGGGGACTAGGAGTGAATGAGCAGTTCTTC. Its coded protein is CASSRWGLGVNEQFF. Outside the CDR3, residues come from the reference TRBV9 and TRBJ2-1 proteins, so the full variable domain is: DSGVTQTPKHLITATGQRVTLRCSPRSGDLSVYWYQQSLDQGLQFLIQYYNGEERAKGNILERFSAQQFPDLHSELNLSSLELGDSALYFCASSRWGLGVNEQFFGPGTRLTVL.